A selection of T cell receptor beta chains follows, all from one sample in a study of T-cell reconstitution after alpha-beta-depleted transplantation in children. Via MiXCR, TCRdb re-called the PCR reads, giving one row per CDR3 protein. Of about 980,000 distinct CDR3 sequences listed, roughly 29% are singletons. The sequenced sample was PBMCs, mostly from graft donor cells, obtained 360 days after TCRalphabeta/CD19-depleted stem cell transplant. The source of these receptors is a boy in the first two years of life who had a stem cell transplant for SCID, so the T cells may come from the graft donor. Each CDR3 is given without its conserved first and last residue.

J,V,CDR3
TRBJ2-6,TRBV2,ASSRQVSGANVLT
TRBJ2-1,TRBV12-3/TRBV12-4,ASSWLAGGKNEQF
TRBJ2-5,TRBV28,ASSSRRLANKETQY
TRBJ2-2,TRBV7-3,ASSLSHRQTGELF
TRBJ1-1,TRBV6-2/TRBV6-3,ASSYSAGGLMNTEAF
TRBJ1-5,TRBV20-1,SLSTGSNSNQPQH
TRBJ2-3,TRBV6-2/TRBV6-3,ASNQGLSTDTQY
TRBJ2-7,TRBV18,ASSPGAGTVSTQY
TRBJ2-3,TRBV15,ATSSDHPGLDTQY
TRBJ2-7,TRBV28,ASGKGYSYEQY
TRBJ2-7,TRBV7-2,ASSLGEPPYEQY
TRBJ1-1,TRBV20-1,SARRYLGTEAF
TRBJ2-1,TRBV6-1,ASTGAVIWDEQF
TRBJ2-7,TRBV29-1,SASGGQGASYEQY
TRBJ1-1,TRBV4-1,ASSLVDRGGTEAF
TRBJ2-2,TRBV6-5,ASSSLSVQGGELF
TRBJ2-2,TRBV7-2,ASSYRVNGELF
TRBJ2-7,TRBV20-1,SARAPARRAEDSYEQY
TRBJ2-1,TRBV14,ASSQGIEGWLRHEQF
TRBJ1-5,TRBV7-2,ASSLFQGEWGNQPQH
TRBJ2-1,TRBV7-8,ASSSPLRQGHEQF
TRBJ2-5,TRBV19,ASSIGDRGKY
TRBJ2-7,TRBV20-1,SASDRAYSYEQY
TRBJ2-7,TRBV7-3,ASSLSGGTGEEQY
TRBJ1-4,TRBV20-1,SARLLRPRGSGLVLF
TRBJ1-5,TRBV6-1,ASWTGALHNQPQH
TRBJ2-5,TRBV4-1,ASSQGERLADQETQY
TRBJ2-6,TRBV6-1,ASSPVFGTGGLLSWTNVLT
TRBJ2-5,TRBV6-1,ASSFSVGPETQY
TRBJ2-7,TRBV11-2,ASSLKSLGAYEQY
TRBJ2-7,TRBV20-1,SARPFSLPNEQY
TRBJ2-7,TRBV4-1,ASSQDLFYEQY
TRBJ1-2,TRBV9,ASSGGYYGYT
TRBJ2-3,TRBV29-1,SVVRGSTDTQY
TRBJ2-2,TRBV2,ASSPILAAGGELF
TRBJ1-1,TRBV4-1,ASSQESSFMNTEAF
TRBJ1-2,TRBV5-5,ASSLGTGVYGYT
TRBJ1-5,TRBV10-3,AISRGSNQPQH
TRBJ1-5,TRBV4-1,ASSHEGRDQPQH
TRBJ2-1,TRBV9,ASNRPNYNEQF
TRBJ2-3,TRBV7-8,ASSLRGAGSDTQY
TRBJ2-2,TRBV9,ASGGQTKNTGELF